This T cell receptor (beta chain) emerged from a study of shared clonotypes between healthy human individuals. This clone was counted once. Per the authors' pipeline: Junction-only sequences without quality scores came from ImmunoSEQ, so filtering differed. Sequenced by immunoSEQ multiplex PCR; TCRdb stores in-frame clones only, minus some. The DNA gave D and trimming, while V, J and clone size come from that table. The sample contains roughly 500,000 clones, approximately 78% of which appear only once. CDR1 and CDR2 from the germline V gene are LNHDA and SQIVND (reference sequence). The ends were cut back, 4 bases at V and 8 bases at J, with 24 bases in the middle. CDR3 length: 17 residues.

V and J are TRBV19 and TRBJ2-1; either TRBD1 or TRBD2 may supply D (5 bases each). The sequence was obtained from a woman aged 40 to 50 in good health. Some clones in this sample may be carry-over from other donors' samples. Input material: PBMCs. CDR3 in amino acids: CASSRFRPGPAGDEQFF. Written as DNA, the CDR3 is TGTGCCAGTAGTAGGTTTCGGCCGGGACCAGCCGGGGATGAGCAGTTCTTC.